This T cell receptor (beta chain) is drawn from a study of blood T cells in healthy people across ages. Germline values: CDR1 SGHTA, CDR2 FQGNSA. The trim removed 6 bases at V and 5 bases at J, leaving 10 bases unmatched. The length of the CDR3 is 15 residues. It was with a sample-barcoded 5' primer and a J-beta primer mix that a second PCR of roughly 7 to 11 cycles was run. One entry per CDR3 protein, called by TCRdb with MiXCR from the 5' RACE reads. The sample gives about 1.5 million distinct CDR3 sequences, approximately 39% of which show up once; 4% is in the top ten. General study results and limits: Higher diversity, along with more naive CD4+ cells, distinguished long-lived donors from aged donors.

This clonotype was seen at least ten times. Its specificity is unknown. Sequenced sample: blood. This sequence joins TRBV7-2 and TRBJ2-5, with 9 bases matching TRBD2. The origin of this receptor is a woman between 18 and 29 years old in good health. CDR3 sequence: CASSPLAGFYETQYF. The CDR3 nucleotides read TGTGCCAGCAGTCCGCTAGCGGGGTTTTATGAGACCCAGTACTTC. The entire variable domain, with the rest obtained from reference TRBV7-2 and TRBJ2-5, is as follows: GAGVSQSPSNKVTEKGKDVELRCDPISGHTALYWYRQSLGQGLEFLIYFQGNSAPDKSGLPSDRFSAERTGGSVSTLTIQRTQQEDSAVYLCASSPLAGFYETQYFGPGTRLLVL.